This T cell receptor (beta chain) stems from a study of blood T cells in healthy people across ages. This clonotype appeared a few times. Then a second PCR, running roughly 7 to 11 cycles, was carried out with a sample-barcoded 5' primer and a J-beta primer mix. In TCRdb, the 5' RACE reads were re-called with MiXCR into one record per CDR3 protein. This sample has some 700,000 distinct CDR3 sequences; about a fifth occur once, and the top ten carry roughly a fifth. V lost 4 bases and J lost 3; bases outside the gene matches: 4. Per germline, CDR1 DFQATT and CDR2 SNEGSKA (reference sequence). The CDR3 loop spans 13 amino acids.

The chain has TRBV20-1 and TRBJ2-5; TRBD2 matches at 8 bases. The sequence derives from a man in his sixties or seventies in good health. Material: blood. The CDR3 loop is CSAMGTSEETQYF. CDR3 coding DNA: TGCAGTGCTATGGGGACTAGTGAAGAGACCCAGTACTTC.